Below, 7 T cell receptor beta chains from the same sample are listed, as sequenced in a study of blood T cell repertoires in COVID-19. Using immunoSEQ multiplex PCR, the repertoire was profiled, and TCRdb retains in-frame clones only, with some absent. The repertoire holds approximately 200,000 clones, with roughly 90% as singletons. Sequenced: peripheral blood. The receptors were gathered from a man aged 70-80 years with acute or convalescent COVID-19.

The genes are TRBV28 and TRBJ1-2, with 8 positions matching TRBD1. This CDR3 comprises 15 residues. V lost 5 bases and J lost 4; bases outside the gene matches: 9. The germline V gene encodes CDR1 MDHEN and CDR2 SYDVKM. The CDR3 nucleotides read TGTGCCAGCAGTCCCCCTGGACAGGGTGTCTATGGCTACACCTTC. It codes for CASSPPGQGVYGYTF.

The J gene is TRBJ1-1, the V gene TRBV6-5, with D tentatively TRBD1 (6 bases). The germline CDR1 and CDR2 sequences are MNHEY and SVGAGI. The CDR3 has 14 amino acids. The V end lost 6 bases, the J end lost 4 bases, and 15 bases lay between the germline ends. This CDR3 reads CASRPDRRSTEAFF. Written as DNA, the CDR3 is TGTGCCAGCAGGCCGGACAGACGGTCCACTGAAGCTTTCTTT.

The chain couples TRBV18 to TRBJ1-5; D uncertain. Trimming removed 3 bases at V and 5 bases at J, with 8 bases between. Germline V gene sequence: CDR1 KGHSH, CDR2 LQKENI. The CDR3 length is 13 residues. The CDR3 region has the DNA TGTGCCAGCTCACCTAAAACGGATCAGCCCCAGCATTTT. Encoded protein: CASSPKTDQPQHF.

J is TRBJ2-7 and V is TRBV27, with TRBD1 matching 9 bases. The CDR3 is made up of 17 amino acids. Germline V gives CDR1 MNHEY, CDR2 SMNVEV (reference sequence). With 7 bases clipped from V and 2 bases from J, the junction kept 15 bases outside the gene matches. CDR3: CASTTRIRTGATYEQYF. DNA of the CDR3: TGTGCCAGCACCACGCGTATAAGGACAGGGGCCACCTACGAGCAGTACTTC.

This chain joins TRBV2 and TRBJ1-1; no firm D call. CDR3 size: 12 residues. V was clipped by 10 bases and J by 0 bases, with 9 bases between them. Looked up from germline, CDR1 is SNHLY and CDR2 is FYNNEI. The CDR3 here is CATRGMNTEAFF. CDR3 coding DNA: TGTGCCACCCGGGGAATGAACACTGAAGCTTTCTTT.

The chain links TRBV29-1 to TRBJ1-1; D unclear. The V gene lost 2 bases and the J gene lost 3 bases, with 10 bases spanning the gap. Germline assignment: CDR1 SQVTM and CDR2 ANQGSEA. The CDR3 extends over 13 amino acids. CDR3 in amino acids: CSVEPQLDTEAFF. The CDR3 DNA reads TGCAGCGTTGAACCACAGTTAGACACTGAAGCTTTCTTT.

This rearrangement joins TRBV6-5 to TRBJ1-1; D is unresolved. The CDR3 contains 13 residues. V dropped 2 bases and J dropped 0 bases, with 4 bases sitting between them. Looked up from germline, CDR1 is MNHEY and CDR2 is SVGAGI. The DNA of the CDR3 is TGTGCCAGCAGTTACCGGGTGAACACTGAAGCTTTCTTT. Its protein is CASSYRVNTEAFF.